This T cell receptor beta chain was captured in a study of long-term antiretroviral therapy in people with HIV. Germline values: CDR1 MNHEY, CDR2 SVGAGI. This CDR3 region has 13 residues. Trimming cost V 6 bases and J 3 bases, with 11 bases left between them. As to this clone: Its antigen remains unknown.

Survey level was the resolution at which the v3.0 immunoSEQ assay ran. TCRdb's copy holds only in-frame clones and misses some; the assay was immunoSEQ multiplex PCR. The repertoire holds around 21,000 clones, with 88% as singletons. Each HIV-infected participant was given treatment in the United States. Prior to DNA extraction, the samples held about 0.95-11 million cryopreserved PBMC. General observations from the study: Repertoires from HIV showed CDR3 length ranges narrower than those of controls. Subsequent to ART, diversity was augmented yet persisted below that of transplant donor controls.

The receptor comes from a man aged 60 to 75 with HIV. Sequences were derived from unsorted PBMCs, sampled 2.3 years after starting antiretroviral therapy. The rearrangement joins TRBV6-5 to TRBJ1-1; maybe TRBD1 (6 bases). CDR3 nucleotide sequence: TGTGCCAGCAGGTCGAGGGGGGACACTGAAGCTTTCTTT. Translated: CASRSRGDTEAFF.